This T cell receptor (beta chain) was sequenced during a study of a mutant IDH1 vaccine in newly diagnosed glioma. Study-level information: Patients received eight vaccinations in weeks 1, 3, 5, 7, 11, 15, 19, 23. Prior therapy was radiotherapy, temozolomide, or both; most received both. Findings and caveats of the study: Pseudoprogression seemed unlinked to shifts in top peripheral T cell clonotypes. A vaccine-induced immune response developed in about 93% of the patients.

The germline CDR1 and CDR2 sequences are SNHLY and FYNNEI. With 6 bases clipped from V and 4 bases from J, the junction kept 0 bases outside the gene matches. The CDR3 extends over 12 amino acids. TCRdb keeps only in-frame clones here, not all; method: immunoSEQ multiplex PCR. Here the sample spans about 65,000 clones, about 85% being singletons. Of note for this clone: No antigen is known for it.

The sample's time point: week 23, last vaccination. What each vaccine dose contained was 300 ug of mutant IDH1 20-mer peptide, accompanied by topical imiquimod. The J gene is TRBJ1-5, the V gene TRBV2; the match to TRBD1 covers 7 bases. The sample in question was PBMCs, obtained from a glioma patient whose treatment included an IDH1 peptide vaccine. The sequence came from a man between 25 and 39 years old with glioma. This CDR3 is CASRQGNQPQHF. CDR3 DNA: TGTGCCAGCAGACAGGGGAATCAGCCCCAGCATTTT.